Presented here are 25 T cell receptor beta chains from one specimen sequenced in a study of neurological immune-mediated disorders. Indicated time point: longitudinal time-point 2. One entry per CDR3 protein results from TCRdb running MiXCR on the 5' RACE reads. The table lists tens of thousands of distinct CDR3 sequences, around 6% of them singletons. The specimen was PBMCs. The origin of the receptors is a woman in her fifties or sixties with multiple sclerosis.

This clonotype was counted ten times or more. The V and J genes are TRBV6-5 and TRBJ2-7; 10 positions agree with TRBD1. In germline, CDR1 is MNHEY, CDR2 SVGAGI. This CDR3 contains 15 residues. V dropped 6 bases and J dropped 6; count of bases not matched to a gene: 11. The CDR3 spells CASRQPGQGISEQYF. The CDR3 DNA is TGTGCCAGCAGACAACCGGGACAGGGGATTTCCGAGCAGTACTTC.

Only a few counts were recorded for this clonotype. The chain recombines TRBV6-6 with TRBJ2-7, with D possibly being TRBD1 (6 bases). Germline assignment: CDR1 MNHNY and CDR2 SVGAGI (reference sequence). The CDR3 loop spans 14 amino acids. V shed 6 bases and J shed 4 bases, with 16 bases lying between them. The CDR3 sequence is CASRDSGVWYEQYF. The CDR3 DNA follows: TGTGCCAGCAGGGACTCAGGGGTTTGGTACGAGCAGTACTTC.

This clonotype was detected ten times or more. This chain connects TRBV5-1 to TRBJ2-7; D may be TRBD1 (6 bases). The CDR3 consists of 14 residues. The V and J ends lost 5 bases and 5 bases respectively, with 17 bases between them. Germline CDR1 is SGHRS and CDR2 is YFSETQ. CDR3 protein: CASRIVTGPDEQYF. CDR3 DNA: TGCGCCAGCAGAATAGTAACAGGGCCGGACGAGCAGTACTTC.

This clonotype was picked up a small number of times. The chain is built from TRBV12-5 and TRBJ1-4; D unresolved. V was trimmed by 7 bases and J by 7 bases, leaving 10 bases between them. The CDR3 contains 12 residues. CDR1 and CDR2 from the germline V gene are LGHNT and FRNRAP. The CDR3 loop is CASALDGEKLFF. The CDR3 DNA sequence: TGTGCTAGTGCCCTGGACGGTGAAAAACTGTTTTTT.

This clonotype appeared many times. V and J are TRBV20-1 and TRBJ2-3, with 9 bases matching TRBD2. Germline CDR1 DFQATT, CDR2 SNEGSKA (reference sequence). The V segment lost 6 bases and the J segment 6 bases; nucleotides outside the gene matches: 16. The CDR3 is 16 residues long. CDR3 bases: TGCAGTGCCCCGCGGGAGGGGGACCGCATGGGGGATACGCAGTATTTT. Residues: CSAPREGDRMGDTQYF.

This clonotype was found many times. The CDR3 DNA reads as TGTGCCAGCAGCCGGGGGGACAGGGGGCGATTCGGCGAGCAGTACTTC. It is translated as CASSRGDRGRFGEQYF. The V and J genes are TRBV14 and TRBJ2-7; TRBD1 matches at 12 bases. Per germline, CDR1 SGHDN and CDR2 FVKESK. Trimming cost V 4 bases and J 6 bases; bases outside gene matches: 10. CDR3 length: 16 amino acids.

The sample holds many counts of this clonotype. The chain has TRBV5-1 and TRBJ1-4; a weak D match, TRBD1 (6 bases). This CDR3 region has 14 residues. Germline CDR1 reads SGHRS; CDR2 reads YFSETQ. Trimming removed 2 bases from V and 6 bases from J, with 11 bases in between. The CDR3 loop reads CASSFRTADEKLFF. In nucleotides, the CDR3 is TGCGCCAGCAGCTTCAGGACAGCGGATGAAAAACTGTTTTTT. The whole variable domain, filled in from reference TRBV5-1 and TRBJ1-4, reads KAGVTQTPRYLIKTRGQQVTLSCSPISGHRSVSWYQQTPGQGLQFLFEYFSETQRNKGNFPGRFSGRQFSNSRSEMNVSTLELGDSALYLCASSFRTADEKLFFGSGTQLSVL.

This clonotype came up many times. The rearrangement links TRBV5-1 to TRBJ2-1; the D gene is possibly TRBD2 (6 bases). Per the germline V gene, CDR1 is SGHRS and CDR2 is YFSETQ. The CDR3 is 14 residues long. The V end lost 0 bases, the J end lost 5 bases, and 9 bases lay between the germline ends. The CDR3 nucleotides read TGCGCCAGCAGCTTGGGGGGGGAACACAATGAGCAGTTCTTC. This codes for CASSLGGEHNEQFF.

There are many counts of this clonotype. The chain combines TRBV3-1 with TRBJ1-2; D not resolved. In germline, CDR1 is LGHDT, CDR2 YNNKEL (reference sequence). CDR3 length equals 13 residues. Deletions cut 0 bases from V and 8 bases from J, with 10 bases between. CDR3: CASSQDPAYGYTF. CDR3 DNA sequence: TGTGCCAGCAGCCAAGATCCAGCCTACGGCTACACCTTC.

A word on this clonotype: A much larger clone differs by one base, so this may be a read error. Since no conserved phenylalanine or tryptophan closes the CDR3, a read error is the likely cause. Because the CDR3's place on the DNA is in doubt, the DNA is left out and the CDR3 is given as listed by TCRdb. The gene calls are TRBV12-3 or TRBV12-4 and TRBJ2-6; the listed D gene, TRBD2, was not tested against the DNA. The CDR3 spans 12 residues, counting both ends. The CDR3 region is CTSSLYPQGPYI.

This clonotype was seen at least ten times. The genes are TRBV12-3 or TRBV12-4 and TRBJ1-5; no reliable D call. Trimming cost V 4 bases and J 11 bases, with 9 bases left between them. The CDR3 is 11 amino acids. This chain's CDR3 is CASSSLGTQHF. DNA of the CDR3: TGTGCCAGCAGTTCCCTGGGTACCCAGCATTTT.

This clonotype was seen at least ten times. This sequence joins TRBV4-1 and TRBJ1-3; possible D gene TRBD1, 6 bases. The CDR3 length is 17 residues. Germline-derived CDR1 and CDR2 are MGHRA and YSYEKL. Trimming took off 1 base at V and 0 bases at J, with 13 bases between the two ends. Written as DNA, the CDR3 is TGCGCCAGCAGCCAAGTCGAGGGGGGATACTCTGGAAACACCATATATTTT. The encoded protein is CASSQVEGGYSGNTIYF.

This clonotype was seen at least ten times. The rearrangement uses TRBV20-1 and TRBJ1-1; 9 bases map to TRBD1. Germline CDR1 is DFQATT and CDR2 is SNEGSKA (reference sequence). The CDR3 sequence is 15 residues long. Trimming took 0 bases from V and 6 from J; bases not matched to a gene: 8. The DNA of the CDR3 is TGCAGTGCTAGAGAACAGGGGGCGCGGGGATCTGAAGCTTTCTTT. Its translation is CSAREQGARGSEAFF.

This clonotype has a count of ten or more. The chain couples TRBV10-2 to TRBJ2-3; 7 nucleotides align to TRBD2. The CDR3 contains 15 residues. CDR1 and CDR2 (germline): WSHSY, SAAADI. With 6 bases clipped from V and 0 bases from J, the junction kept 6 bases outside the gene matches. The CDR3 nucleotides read TGCGCCAGCAGGGGGGGAGGGCCTAGCACAGATACGCAGTATTTT. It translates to CASRGGGPSTDTQYF.

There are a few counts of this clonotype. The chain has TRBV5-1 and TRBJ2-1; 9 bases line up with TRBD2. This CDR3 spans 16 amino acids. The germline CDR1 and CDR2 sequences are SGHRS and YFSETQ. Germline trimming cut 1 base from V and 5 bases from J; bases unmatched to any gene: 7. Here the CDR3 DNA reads TGCGCCAGCAGCTTGATCGGTGCTAGCGGGGACAATGAGCAGTTCTTC. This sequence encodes CASSLIGASGDNEQFF.

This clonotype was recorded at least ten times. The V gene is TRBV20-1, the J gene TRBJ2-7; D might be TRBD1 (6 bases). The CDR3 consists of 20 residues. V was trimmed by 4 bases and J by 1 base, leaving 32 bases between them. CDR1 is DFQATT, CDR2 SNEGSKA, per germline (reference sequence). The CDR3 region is CSANPPIPLDRFVMSYEQYF. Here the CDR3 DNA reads TGCAGTGCTAACCCCCCCATTCCCCTCGACAGGTTTGTTATGTCCTACGAGCAGTACTTC.

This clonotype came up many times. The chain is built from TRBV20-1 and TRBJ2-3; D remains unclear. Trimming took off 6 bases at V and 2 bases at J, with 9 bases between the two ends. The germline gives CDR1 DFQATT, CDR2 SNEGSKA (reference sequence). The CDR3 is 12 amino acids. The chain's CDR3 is CSAVPFTDTQYF. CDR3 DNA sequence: TGCAGTGCGGTTCCTTTCACAGATACGCAGTATTTT.

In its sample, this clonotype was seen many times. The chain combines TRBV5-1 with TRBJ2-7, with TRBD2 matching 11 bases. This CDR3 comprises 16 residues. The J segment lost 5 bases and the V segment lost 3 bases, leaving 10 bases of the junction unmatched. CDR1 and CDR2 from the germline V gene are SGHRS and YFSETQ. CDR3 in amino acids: CASSSRSSGGWDEQYF. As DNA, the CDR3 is TGCGCCAGCAGCTCCCGCTCTAGCGGGGGGTGGGACGAGCAGTACTTC.

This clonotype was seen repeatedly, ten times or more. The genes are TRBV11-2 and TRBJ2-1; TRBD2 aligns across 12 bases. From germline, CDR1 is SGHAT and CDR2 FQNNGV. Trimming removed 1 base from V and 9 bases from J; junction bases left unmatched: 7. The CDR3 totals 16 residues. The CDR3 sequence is CASSLGASGGVLEQFF. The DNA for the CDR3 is TGTGCCAGCAGCTTAGGTGCTAGCGGGGGGGTACTTGAGCAGTTCTTC. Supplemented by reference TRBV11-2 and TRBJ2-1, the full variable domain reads EAGVAQSPRYKIIEKRQSVAFWCNPISGHATLYWYQQILGQGPKLLIQFQNNGVVDDSQLPKDRFSAERLKGVDSTLKIQPAKLEDSAVYLCASSLGASGGVLEQFFGPGTRLTVL.

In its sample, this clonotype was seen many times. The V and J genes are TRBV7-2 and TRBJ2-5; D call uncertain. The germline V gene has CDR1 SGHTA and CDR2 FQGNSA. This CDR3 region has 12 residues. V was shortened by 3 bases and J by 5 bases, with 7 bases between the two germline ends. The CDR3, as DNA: TGTGCCAGCAGCTTCAAGAGGGAGACCCAGTACTTC. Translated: CASSFKRETQYF. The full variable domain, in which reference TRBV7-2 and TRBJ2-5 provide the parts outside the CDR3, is GAGVSQSPSNKVTEKGKDVELRCDPISGHTALYWYRQSLGQGLEFLIYFQGNSAPDKSGLPSDRFSAERTGGSVSTLTIQRTQQEDSAVYLCASSFKRETQYFGPGTRLLVL.

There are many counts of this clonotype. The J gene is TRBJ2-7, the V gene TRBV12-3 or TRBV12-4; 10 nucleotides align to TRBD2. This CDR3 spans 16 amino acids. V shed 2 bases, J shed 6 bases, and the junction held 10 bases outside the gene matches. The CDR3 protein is CASSLRGGTSVVEQYF. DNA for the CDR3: TGTGCCAGCAGTTTAAGGGGAGGGACTAGCGTGGTCGAGCAGTACTTC.

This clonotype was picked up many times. The CDR3 loop is CASSLQQGVNTEAFF. CDR3 sequence (DNA): TGCGCCAGCAGCTTGCAGCAGGGGGTGAACACTGAAGCTTTCTTT. V is TRBV5-1 and J is TRBJ1-1; 7 bases fit TRBD1. The trim removed 1 base at V and 0 bases at J, leaving 3 bases unmatched. Germline CDR1 SGHRS, CDR2 YFSETQ. The CDR3 runs to 15 residues.

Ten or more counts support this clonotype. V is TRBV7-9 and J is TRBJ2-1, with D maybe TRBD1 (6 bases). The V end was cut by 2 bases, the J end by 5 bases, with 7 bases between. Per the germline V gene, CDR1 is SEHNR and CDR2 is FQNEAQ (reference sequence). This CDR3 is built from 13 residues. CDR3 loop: CASSLRDNNEQFF. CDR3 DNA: TGTGCCAGCAGCTTAAGGGACAACAATGAGCAGTTCTTC.

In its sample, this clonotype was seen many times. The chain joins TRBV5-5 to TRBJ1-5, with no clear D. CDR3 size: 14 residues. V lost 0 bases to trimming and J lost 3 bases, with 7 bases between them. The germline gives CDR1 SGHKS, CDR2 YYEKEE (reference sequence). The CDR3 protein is CASSLEGPNQPQHF. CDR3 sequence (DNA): TGTGCCAGCAGCTTGGAAGGTCCCAATCAGCCCCAGCATTTT.

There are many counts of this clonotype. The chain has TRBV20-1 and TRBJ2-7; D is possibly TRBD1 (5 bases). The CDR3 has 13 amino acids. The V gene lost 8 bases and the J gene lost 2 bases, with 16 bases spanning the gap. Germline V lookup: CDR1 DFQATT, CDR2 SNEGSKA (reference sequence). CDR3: CSPTENIAYEQYF. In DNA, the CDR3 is TGCAGTCCGACAGAAAACATTGCCTACGAGCAGTACTTC.